A selection of T cell receptor beta chains follows, all from one sample in a study of T-cell reconstitution after alpha-beta-depleted transplantation in children. TCRdb re-called the PCR reads through MiXCR, storing one row per CDR3 protein. Of hundreds of thousands of distinct CDR3 sequences listed, approximately 10% are singletons. Material: PBMCs, obtained before TCRalphabeta/CD19-depleted stem cell transplant. Receptor source: a child under two years old with acute myeloid leukemia, due to receive a stem cell transplant. The CDR3 runs from the conserved cysteine through the conserved F or W. A D gene is named only where the DNA matches it firmly. Clone size is given for some rows only: seen once, a few or many times, or a class if the clone is expanded.

j_call,d_call,v_call,clone_size,cdr3_aa,cdr3_nt
TRBJ2-3,.,TRBV5-1,many,CASSSRETSTDTQYF,TGCGCCAGCAGCTCGAGGGAAACTAGCACAGATACGCAGTATTTT
TRBJ2-5,.,TRBV7-9,few,CASDLGETQYF,TGTGCCAGCGACTTAGGAGAGACCCAGTACTTC
TRBJ1-5,.,TRBV20-1,many,CSAASFSNQPQHF,TGCAGTGCGGCATCTTTTAGCAATCAGCCCCAGCATTTT
TRBJ2-5,.,TRBV9,many,CASSAMGIPQETQYF,TGTGCCAGCAGCGCGATGGGGATCCCCCAAGAGACCCAGTACTTC
TRBJ2-7,.,TRBV21-1,many,CASSLWREKGDEQYF,TGTGCCAGCAGCCTATGGCGGGAGAAGGGCGACGAGCAGTACTTC
TRBJ2-2,TRBD2,TRBV6-1,many,CASSPPGLAGTGELFF,TGTGCCAGCAGTCCACCGGGACTAGCGGGAACCGGGGAGCTGTTTTTT
TRBJ2-5,TRBD2,TRBV12-3/TRBV12-4,many,CASRNLAAQETQYF,TGTGCCAGCAGAAATCTAGCGGCCCAAGAGACCCAGTACTTC
TRBJ1-1,.,TRBV19,many,CASSRRAQGTNTEAFF,TGTGCCAGTAGTCGTCGCGCGCAGGGTACGAACACTGAAGCTTTCTTT
TRBJ1-4,.,TRBV7-9,many,CASSRGQNEKLFF,TGTGCCAGCAGCCGGGGGCAGAATGAAAAACTGTTTTTT
TRBJ2-7,.,TRBV7-2,.,CASSYTRDPYEQYF,TGTGCCAGCAGCTACACCAGAGACCCATACGAGCAGTACTTC
TRBJ2-7,.,TRBV7-2,many,CASSLDRAAYEQYF,TGTGCCAGCAGCTTAGACAGGGCCGCCTACGAGCAGTACTTC
TRBJ2-6,.,TRBV12-2,many,CASTGGLSGANVLTF,TGTGCAAGTACGGGCGGACTCTCTGGGGCCAACGTCCTGACTTTC
TRBJ2-3,.,TRBV10-3,many,CAISLSDTDTQYF,TGTGCCATCAGTTTATCAGATACAGATACGCAGTATTTT
TRBJ2-1,TRBD1,TRBV30,many,CAWKLGIIRAGGAGQFF,TGTGCCTGGAAGTTGGGGATAATTCGGGCAGGGGGCGCAGGTCAGTTCTTC
TRBJ2-1,.,TRBV5-1,many,CASSWGGLGNEQFF,TGCGCCAGCAGCTGGGGGGGCCTGGGGAATGAGCAGTTCTTC
TRBJ1-4,TRBD1,TRBV27,many,CASSSSLGQGVNEKLFF,TGTGCCAGCAGTTCTTCCCTGGGACAGGGGGTTAATGAAAAACTGTTTTTT
TRBJ2-1,.,TRBV20-1,many,CSARTTQGPYNEQFF,TGCAGTGCTAGAACGACCCAGGGGCCCTACAATGAGCAGTTCTTC
TRBJ2-7,.,TRBV2,many,CASSRLYYEQYF,TGTGCCAGCAGCCGACTGTACTACGAGCAGTACTTC
TRBJ2-4,TRBD1,TRBV5-1,many,CASSRTVQGAGAKNIQYF,TGCGCCAGCAGCCGAACAGTACAGGGGGCTGGGGCCAAAAACATTCAGTACTTC
TRBJ1-5,.,TRBV20-1,many,CSARKSNQPQHF,TGCAGTGCTAGAAAGAGCAATCAGCCCCAGCATTTT
TRBJ2-5,.,TRBV12-3/TRBV12-4,many,CASSHRELAETQYF,TGTGCCAGCAGCCACCGGGAACTAGCAGAGACCCAGTACTTC
TRBJ1-5,.,TRBV12-3/TRBV12-4,many,CASSLGGVQPQHF,TGTGCCAGCAGTTTGGGTGGTGTTCAGCCCCAGCATTTT
TRBJ1-3,.,TRBV3-1,few,CASSRSGGPGNTIYF,TGTGCCAGCAGCCGCTCCGGGGGGCCTGGAAACACCATATATTTT
TRBJ2-1,TRBD2,TRBV6-1,.,CASTRGGNYNEQFF,TGTGCCAGCACTCGGGGAGGGAATTACAATGAGCAGTTCTTC
TRBJ1-4,.,TRBV5-1,many,CASSPGLATDGEKLFF,TGCGCCAGCAGCCCTGGATTAGCTACGGACGGTGAAAAACTGTTTTTT
TRBJ2-1,TRBD2,TRBV15,many,CATSRDPQTSTEQFF,TGTGCCACCAGCAGAGATCCCCAGACTAGCACCGAGCAGTTCTTC
TRBJ2-2,TRBD1,TRBV23-1,many,CASPDRSNTGELFF,TGCGCCAGCCCGGACAGGTCGAACACCGGGGAGCTGTTTTTT
TRBJ2-3,TRBD2,TRBV5-1,many,CASSLRLAGGLSSTDTQYF,TGCGCCAGCAGCTTGAGACTAGCGGGAGGGCTATCTAGCACAGATACGCAGTATTTT
TRBJ2-1,.,TRBV4-3,.,CASSQDLSYNEQFF,TGCGCCAGCAGCCAAGATCTCTCCTACAATGAGCAGTTCTTC
TRBJ2-7,TRBD1,TRBV10-3,many,CAVQGGDEQYF,TGTGCCGTACAGGGGGGCGACGAGCAGTACTTC
TRBJ2-1,TRBD1,TRBV28,many,CASSLHRTGPLEQFF,TGTGCCAGCAGTTTACACCGGACAGGACCGCTTGAGCAGTTCTTC
TRBJ1-2,TRBD1,TRBV29-1,.,CSVPTGVYGYTF,TGCAGCGTTCCCACAGGGGTCTATGGCTACACCTTC
TRBJ1-5,.,TRBV20-1,many,CSATGGVQPQHF,TGCAGTGCTACGGGGGGGGTTCAGCCCCAGCATTTT
TRBJ2-4,.,TRBV7-2,many,CASSYQNKNIQYF,TGTGCCAGCAGCTACCAGAACAAAAACATTCAGTACTTC
TRBJ1-2,.,TRBV2,many,CASSEGQGIGGYTF,TGTGCCAGCAGTGAAGGGCAGGGGATTGGTGGCTACACCTTC
TRBJ1-5,.,TRBV20-1,.,CSARDAAGAGQPQHF,TGCAGTGCTAGAGATGCAGCGGGGGCCGGCCAGCCCCAGCATTTT
TRBJ2-2,.,TRBV7-6,.,CASSLVRRGKNTGELFF,TGTGCCAGCAGCTTAGTCAGGCGGGGCAAGAACACCGGGGAGCTGTTTTTT
TRBJ1-4,.,TRBV20-1,many,CSARPGNEEKLFF,TGCAGTGCTAGACCAGGGAATGAAGAAAAACTGTTTTTT
TRBJ2-2,.,TRBV5-1,.,CASSLRPVDTGELFF,TGCGCCAGCAGCTTGAGGCCAGTGGACACCGGGGAGCTGTTTTTT
TRBJ2-7,TRBD2,TRBV4-3,many,CASSQEPSGYEQYF,TGCGCCAGCAGCCAAGAACCTAGCGGCTACGAGCAGTACTTC
TRBJ2-1,.,TRBV29-1,many,CSVDNSPIQPGALRVPHGEQFF,TGCAGCGTTGATAATTCGCCAATCCAACCGGGAGCCCTCAGGGTCCCGCACGGTGAGCAGTTCTTC
TRBJ2-1,TRBD2,TRBV10-3,many,CAISEFTGTSGINEQFF,TGTGCCATCAGTGAGTTTACCGGGACTAGCGGGATCAATGAGCAGTTCTTC
TRBJ2-1,TRBD2,TRBV6-1,many,CASSEESSGSF,TGTGCCAGCAGTGAAGAATCTAGCGGGAGTTTC
TRBJ1-1,.,TRBV7-2,few,CASSTGRWGTEAFF,TGTGCCAGCAGCACCGGACGGTGGGGGACTGAAGCTTTCTTT
TRBJ1-4,.,TRBV10-3,many,CAITAALNEKLFF,TGTGCCATCACCGCAGCCCTTAATGAAAAACTGTTTTTT
TRBJ2-1,.,TRBV12-3/TRBV12-4,many,CASSLRPNEQFF,TGTGCCAGCAGTCTGAGGCCCAATGAGCAGTTCTTC
TRBJ2-7,.,TRBV20-1,many,CSARDAPYGGYEQYF,TGCAGTGCTAGAGATGCCCCTTACGGGGGCTACGAGCAGTACTTC
TRBJ1-2,.,TRBV6-5,many,CASSYEEFYGYTF,TGTGCCAGCAGTTACGAGGAGTTTTATGGCTACACCTTC
TRBJ1-5,.,TRBV20-1,many,CSARVPGRNQPQHF,TGCAGTGCTAGGGTGCCGGGACGAAATCAGCCCCAGCATTTT
TRBJ2-7,TRBD2,TRBV10-3,many,CATSTSGSYEQYF,TGTGCCACGTCGACTAGCGGGAGTTACGAGCAGTACTTC
TRBJ2-5,.,TRBV7-2,many,CASSLRLAQRETQYF,TGTGCCAGCAGCTTGCGTCTAGCACAGCGAGAGACCCAGTACTTC